This T cell receptor (beta chain) was identified during a study of blood T cells in healthy people across ages. A second roughly 6 to 11 cycle PCR used barcoded and J-beta primers. TCRdb ran MiXCR on the 5' RACE reads and lists one entry per CDR3 protein. The sample carries 600,000 to 800,000 distinct CDR3 sequences, over 20% recorded once. A few counts support this clonotype. Germline CDR1 reads SGHRS; CDR2 reads YFSETQ. The V end lost 1 base, the J end lost 2 bases, and 13 bases lay between the germline ends. This CDR3 comprises 15 residues. Sample: blood. This chain uses TRBV5-1 with TRBJ2-7; D is undetermined. The receptor was derived from a man between 65 and 80 years old in good health. Here the CDR3 DNA reads TGCGCCAGCAGCTTGTCGGCAGGAACCACCTACGAGCAGTACTTC. Its translation: CASSLSAGTTYEQYF.